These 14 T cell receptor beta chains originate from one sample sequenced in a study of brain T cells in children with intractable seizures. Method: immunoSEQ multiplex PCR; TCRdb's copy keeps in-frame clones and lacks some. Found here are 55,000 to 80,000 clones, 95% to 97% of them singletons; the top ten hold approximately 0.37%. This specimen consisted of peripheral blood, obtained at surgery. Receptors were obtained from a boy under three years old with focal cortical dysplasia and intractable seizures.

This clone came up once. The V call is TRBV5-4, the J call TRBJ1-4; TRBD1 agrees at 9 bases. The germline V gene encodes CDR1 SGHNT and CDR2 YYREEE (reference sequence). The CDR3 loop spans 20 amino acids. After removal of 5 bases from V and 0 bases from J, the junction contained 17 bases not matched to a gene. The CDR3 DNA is TGTGCCAGCAGTTATATTCCCGGGACAGGGACATATGCAACTAATGAAAAACTGTTTTTT. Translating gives CASSYIPGTGTYATNEKLFF. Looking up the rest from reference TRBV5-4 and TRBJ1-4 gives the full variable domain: ETGVTQSPTHLIKTRGQQVTLRCSSQSGHNTVSWYQQALGQGPQFIFQYYREEENGRGNFPPRFSGLQFPNYSSELNVNALELDDSALYLCASSYIPGTGTYATNEKLFFGSGTQLSVL.

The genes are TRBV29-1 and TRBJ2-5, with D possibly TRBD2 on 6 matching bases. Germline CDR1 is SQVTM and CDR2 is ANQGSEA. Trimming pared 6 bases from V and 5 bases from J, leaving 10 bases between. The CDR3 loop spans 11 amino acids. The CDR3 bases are TGCAGCGTCGGCGGAGGGGAGACCCAGTACTTC. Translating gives CSVGGGETQYF. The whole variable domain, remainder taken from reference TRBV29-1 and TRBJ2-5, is SAVISQKPSRDICQRGTSLTIQCQVDSQVTMMFWYRQQPGQSLTLIATANQGSEATYESGFVIDKFPISRPNLTFSTLTVSNMSPEDSSIYLCSVGGGETQYFGPGTRLLVL.

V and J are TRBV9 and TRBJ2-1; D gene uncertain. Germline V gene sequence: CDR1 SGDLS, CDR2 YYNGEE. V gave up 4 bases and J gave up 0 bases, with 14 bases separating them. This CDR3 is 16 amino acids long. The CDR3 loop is CASSLSRALSYNEQFF. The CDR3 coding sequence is TGTGCCAGCAGCTTGTCTAGGGCCCTCTCCTACAATGAGCAGTTCTTC.

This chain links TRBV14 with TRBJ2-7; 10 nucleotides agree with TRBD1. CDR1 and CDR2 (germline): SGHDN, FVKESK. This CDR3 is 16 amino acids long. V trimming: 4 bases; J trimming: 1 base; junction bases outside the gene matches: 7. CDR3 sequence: CASSPPWDRGSYEQYF. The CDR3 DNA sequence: TGTGCCAGCAGCCCCCCGTGGGACAGGGGATCCTACGAGCAGTACTTC.

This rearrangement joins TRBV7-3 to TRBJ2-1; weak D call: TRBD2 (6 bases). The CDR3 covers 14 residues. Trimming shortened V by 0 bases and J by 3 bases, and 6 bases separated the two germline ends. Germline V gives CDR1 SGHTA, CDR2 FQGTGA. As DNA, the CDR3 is TGTGCCAGCAGCTTAACTAGCGGCTACAATGAGCAGTTCTTC. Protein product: CASSLTSGYNEQFF.

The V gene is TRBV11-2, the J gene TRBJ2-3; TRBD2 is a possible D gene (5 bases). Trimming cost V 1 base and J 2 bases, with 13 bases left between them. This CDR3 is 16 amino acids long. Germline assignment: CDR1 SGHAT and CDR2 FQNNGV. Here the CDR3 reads CASSLVSLAFTDTQYF. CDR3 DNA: TGTGCCAGCAGCTTAGTTTCCCTAGCCTTCACAGATACGCAGTATTTT. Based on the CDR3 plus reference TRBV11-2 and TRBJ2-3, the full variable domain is EAGVAQSPRYKIIEKRQSVAFWCNPISGHATLYWYQQILGQGPKLLIQFQNNGVVDDSQLPKDRFSAERLKGVDSTLKIQPAKLEDSAVYLCASSLVSLAFTDTQYFGPGTRLTVL.

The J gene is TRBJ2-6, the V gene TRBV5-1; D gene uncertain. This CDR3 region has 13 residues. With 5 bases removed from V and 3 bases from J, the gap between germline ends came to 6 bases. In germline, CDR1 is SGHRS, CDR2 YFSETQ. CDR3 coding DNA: TGCGCCAGCAGGGGGAATGGGGCCAACGTCCTGACTTTC. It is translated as CASRGNGANVLTF. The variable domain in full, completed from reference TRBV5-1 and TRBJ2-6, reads KAGVTQTPRYLIKTRGQQVTLSCSPISGHRSVSWYQQTPGQGLQFLFEYFSETQRNKGNFPGRFSGRQFSNSRSEMNVSTLELGDSALYLCASRGNGANVLTFGAGSRLTVL.

CDR3 amino acids: CASSLGAGDSNQPQHF. The CDR3, as DNA: TGTGCCAGCAGCTTAGGGGCAGGGGATAGCAATCAGCCCCAGCATTTT. The chain couples TRBV11-2 to TRBJ1-5, with TRBD1 as a possible D gene (6 bases). Germline V gene lookup returns CDR1 SGHAT and CDR2 FQNNGV. CDR3 size: 16 residues. V was clipped by 1 base and J by 0 bases, with 10 bases between them.

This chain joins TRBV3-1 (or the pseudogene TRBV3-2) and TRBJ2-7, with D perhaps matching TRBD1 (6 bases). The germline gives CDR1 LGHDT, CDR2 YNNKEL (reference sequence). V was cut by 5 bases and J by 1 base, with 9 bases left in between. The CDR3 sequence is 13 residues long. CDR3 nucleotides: TGTGCCAGCAGCTCAGGGGATTCCTACGAGCAGTACTTC. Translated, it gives CASSSGDSYEQYF.

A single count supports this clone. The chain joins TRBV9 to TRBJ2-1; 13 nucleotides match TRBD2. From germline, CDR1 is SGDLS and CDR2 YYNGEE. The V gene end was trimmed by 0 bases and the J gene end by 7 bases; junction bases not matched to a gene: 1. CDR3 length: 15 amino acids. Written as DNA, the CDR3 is TGTGCCAGCAGCGTAGGACTAGCGGGAGGTAATGAGCAGTTCTTC. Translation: CASSVGLAGGNEQFF.

The CDR3 sequence is CASSLEQSTDTQYF. CDR3 nucleotides: TGTGCCAGCAGTTTAGAACAGAGCACAGATACGCAGTATTTT. The chain combines TRBV27 with TRBJ2-3; D is ambiguous. CDR1 and CDR2 (germline): MNHEY, SMNVEV (reference sequence). V lost 2 bases, J lost 0 bases, and 6 bases lay in between. The CDR3 covers 14 residues.

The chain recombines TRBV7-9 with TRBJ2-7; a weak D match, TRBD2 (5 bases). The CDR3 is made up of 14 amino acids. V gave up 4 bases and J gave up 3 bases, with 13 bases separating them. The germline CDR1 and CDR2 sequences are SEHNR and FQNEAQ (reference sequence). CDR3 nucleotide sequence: TGTGCCAGCAGCTCTACTAGAAATTTCTACGAGCAGTACTTC. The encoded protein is CASSSTRNFYEQYF.

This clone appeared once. CDR3 DNA sequence: TGTGCCATCAGAACTACAGAGGCTAACACCGGGGAGCTGTTTTTT. The encoded protein is CAIRTTEANTGELFF. The chain employs TRBV10-3 and TRBJ2-2; no definite D call. CDR1 and CDR2 (germline): ENHRY, SYGVKD. Trimming pared 6 bases from V and 2 bases from J, leaving 13 bases between. This CDR3 has 15 residues.

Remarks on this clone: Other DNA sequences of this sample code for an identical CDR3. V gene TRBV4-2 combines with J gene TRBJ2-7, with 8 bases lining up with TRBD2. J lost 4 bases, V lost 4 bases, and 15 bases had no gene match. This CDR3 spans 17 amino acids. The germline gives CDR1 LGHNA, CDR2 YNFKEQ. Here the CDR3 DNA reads TGTGCCAGCAGCCCATGGGATTCGCGGACTAGCCCTTACGAGCAGTACTTC. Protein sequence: CASSPWDSRTSPYEQYF.